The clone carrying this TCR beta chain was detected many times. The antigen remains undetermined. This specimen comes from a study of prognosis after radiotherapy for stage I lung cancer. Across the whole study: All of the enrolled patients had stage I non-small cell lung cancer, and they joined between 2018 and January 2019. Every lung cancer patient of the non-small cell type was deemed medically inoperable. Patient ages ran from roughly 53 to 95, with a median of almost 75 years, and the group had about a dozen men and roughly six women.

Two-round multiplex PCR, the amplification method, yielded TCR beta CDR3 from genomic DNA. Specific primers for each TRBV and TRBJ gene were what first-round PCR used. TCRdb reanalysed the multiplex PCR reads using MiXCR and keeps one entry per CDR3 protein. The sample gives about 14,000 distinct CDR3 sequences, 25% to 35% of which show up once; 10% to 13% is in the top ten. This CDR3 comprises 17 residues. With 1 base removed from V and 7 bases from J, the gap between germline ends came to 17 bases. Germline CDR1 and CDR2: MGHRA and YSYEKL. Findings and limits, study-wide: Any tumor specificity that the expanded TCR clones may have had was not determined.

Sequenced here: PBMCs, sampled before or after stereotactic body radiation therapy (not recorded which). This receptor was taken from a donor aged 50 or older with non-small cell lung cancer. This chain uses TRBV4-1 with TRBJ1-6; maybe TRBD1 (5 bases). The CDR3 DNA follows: TGCGCCAGCAGCCAAGTCAGCGTCTCAGGGATGAATTCACCCCTCCACTTT. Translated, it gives CASSQVSVSGMNSPLHF.